A selection of T cell receptor beta chains follows, all from one sample in a study of blood T cell repertoires in COVID-19. Using immunoSEQ multiplex PCR, the repertoire was profiled, and TCRdb retains in-frame clones only, with some absent. The sample lists a few hundred thousand clones, about 91% seen once, with roughly an eighth in the top ten. The material sequenced was peripheral blood. The receptors derive from a woman aged 50 to 65 with COVID-19, enrolled during active disease. The CDR3 runs from the conserved cysteine through the conserved F or W. Fields, in order: J gene, V gene, clone size, D gene, CDR3 protein, CDR3 DNA. The D gene is left open where the match is weak. Expanded clones are given a class, and other clones once, few, many or no size at all.

J gene: TRBJ2-3; V gene: TRBV2; clone size: -; D gene: TRBD2; CDR3 protein: CASSWTSGGRDYTDTQYF; CDR3 DNA: TGTGCCAGCAGTTGGACTAGCGGGGGACGAGACTACACAGATACGCAGTATTTT
J gene: TRBJ2-3; V gene: TRBV5-4; clone size: -; D gene: TRBD2; CDR3 protein: CASTAGGPADTQYF; CDR3 DNA: TGTGCCAGCACTGCGGGGGGGCCTGCAGATACGCAGTATTTT
J gene: TRBJ2-7; V gene: TRBV30; clone size: -; D gene: -; CDR3 protein: CAWSGTILGEQYF; CDR3 DNA: TGTGCCTGGAGTGGGACAATTTTGGGCGAGCAGTACTTC
J gene: TRBJ2-1; V gene: TRBV9; clone size: -; D gene: TRBD2; CDR3 protein: CASSVAMLAGGEQFF; CDR3 DNA: TGTGCCAGCAGCGTAGCGATGCTAGCGGGGGGTGAGCAGTTCTTC
J gene: TRBJ1-4; V gene: TRBV5-1; clone size: -; D gene: TRBD1; CDR3 protein: CASSFLTGQGYEKLFF; CDR3 DNA: TGCGCCAGCAGCTTTTTAACCGGACAGGGGTATGAAAAACTGTTTTTT
J gene: TRBJ2-2; V gene: TRBV7-3; clone size: -; D gene: -; CDR3 protein: CASSQGSGSGELFF; CDR3 DNA: TGTGCCAGCAGCCAGGGGTCGGGGTCCGGGGAGCTGTTTTTT
J gene: TRBJ1-5; V gene: TRBV18; clone size: -; D gene: -; CDR3 protein: CASSPRDNSNQPQHF; CDR3 DNA: TGTGCCAGCTCTCCCCGGGACAATAGCAATCAGCCCCAGCATTTT
J gene: TRBJ2-3; V gene: TRBV19; clone size: -; D gene: TRBD1; CDR3 protein: CASSRTGSLPTDTQYF; CDR3 DNA: TGTGCCAGTAGTAGGACAGGGAGCCTCCCCACAGATACGCAGTATTTT
J gene: TRBJ2-1; V gene: TRBV5-1; clone size: once; D gene: TRBD1; CDR3 protein: CASSLGDSYNEQFF; CDR3 DNA: TGCGCCAGCAGCCTGGGGGACAGTTACAATGAGCAGTTCTTC
J gene: TRBJ2-7; V gene: TRBV5-4; clone size: -; D gene: -; CDR3 protein: CASSLPGNYEQYF; CDR3 DNA: TGTGCCAGCAGCTTGCCAGGGAACTACGAGCAGTACTTC
J gene: TRBJ1-2; V gene: TRBV7-2; clone size: -; D gene: -; CDR3 protein: CASSFPGGRGSTF; CDR3 DNA: TGTGCCAGCAGCTTCCCCGGCGGGAGGGGCTCCACCTTC
J gene: TRBJ2-7; V gene: TRBV5-4; clone size: -; D gene: TRBD2; CDR3 protein: CASSFSGGRGFEQYF; CDR3 DNA: TGTGCCAGCAGCTTTTCGGGGGGGCGCGGTTTCGAGCAGTACTTC
J gene: TRBJ2-2; V gene: TRBV9; clone size: -; D gene: TRBD1; CDR3 protein: CASSASSTGEGELFF; CDR3 DNA: TGTGCCAGCAGCGCATCCTCGACAGGGGAAGGGGAGCTGTTTTTT
J gene: TRBJ2-5; V gene: TRBV19; clone size: -; D gene: TRBD1; CDR3 protein: CASSDNRGETQYF; CDR3 DNA: TGTGCCAGTAGTGACAACAGGGGAGAGACCCAGTACTTC
J gene: TRBJ2-5; V gene: TRBV11-2; clone size: -; D gene: -; CDR3 protein: CASSHAGGLETQYF; CDR3 DNA: TGTGCCAGCAGCCACGCTGGGGGGTTGGAGACCCAGTACTTC
J gene: TRBJ2-1; V gene: TRBV3-1/TRBV3-2; clone size: -; D gene: -; CDR3 protein: CASSQDLGLFNEQFF; CDR3 DNA: TGTGCCAGCAGCCAAGATTTAGGACTGTTTAATGAGCAGTTCTTC
J gene: TRBJ1-5; V gene: TRBV27; clone size: once; D gene: -; CDR3 protein: CASSLLAGPNSNQPQHF; CDR3 DNA: TGTGCCAGCAGTTTATTGGCAGGGCCTAATAGCAATCAGCCCCAGCATTTT
J gene: TRBJ2-7; V gene: TRBV11-3; clone size: once; D gene: TRBD1; CDR3 protein: CASSLDPDRAYEQYF; CDR3 DNA: TGTGCCAGCAGCTTAGATCCGGACAGGGCCTACGAGCAGTACTTC
J gene: TRBJ2-3; V gene: TRBV7-9; clone size: -; D gene: -; CDR3 protein: CASSLAGAGDTQYF; CDR3 DNA: TGTGCCAGCAGCTTAGCGGGGGCGGGAGATACGCAGTATTTT
J gene: TRBJ1-1; V gene: TRBV6-5; clone size: -; D gene: -; CDR3 protein: CASSSTEELGTEAFF; CDR3 DNA: TGTGCCAGCAGCTCGACAGAGGAATTGGGCACTGAAGCTTTCTTT